The present TCR beta chain was sequenced within a study of T cells after somatic rescue of genetic block. The assay was immunoSEQ multiplex PCR, and TCRdb's table has in-frame clones only and misses some. The sample yields 85,000 to 90,000 clones, 70% to 90% seen once. Germline V CDR1 and CDR2: LNHDA, SQIVND (reference sequence). The CDR3 totals 12 residues. Losses at the gene ends were 10 bases for V and 8 bases for J; bases not matched to a gene: 6. The sample taken for sequencing was peripheral blood mononuclear cells (PBMCs). The rearrangement joins TRBV19 to TRBJ1-2; 11 bases map to TRBD1. The receptor was isolated from a woman between 18 and 29 years old. As DNA, the CDR3 is TGTGCCAATAGGACAGGGGGCTACGGCTACACCTTC. Amino acids: CANRTGGYGYTF.